Listed below are T cell receptor beta chains from one sample, sequenced in a study of shared clonotypes between healthy human individuals. Produced via immunoSEQ multiplex PCR; TCRdb's table is partial and in-frame only. The sample consists of approximately 620,000 clones, roughly 97% of them appearing once. Source material: naive CD4+ T cells sorted from blood. Source of these receptors: a woman aged 25 to 39 in good health. CDR3s include the opening cysteine and the closing phenylalanine or tryptophan. The D gene is left open where the match is weak. The size field is filled for only some rows; it gives once, few, many or a size class.

abundance: -
j_gene: TRBJ1-2
d_gene: -
v_gene: TRBV28
CDR3aa: CASTLGGFNGYTF
CDR3nt: TGTGCCAGCACCTTAGGGGGTTTTAATGGCTACACCTTC

abundance: once
j_gene: TRBJ2-3
d_gene: -
v_gene: TRBV19
CDR3aa: CASSLSGSTDTQYF
CDR3nt: TGTGCCAGTAGTCTGAGCGGGAGCACAGATACGCAGTATTTT

abundance: once
j_gene: TRBJ1-3
d_gene: TRBD1
v_gene: TRBV7-2
CDR3aa: CASSLTGDRGYTIYF
CDR3nt: TGTGCCAGCAGCTTGACCGGGGACAGGGGATACACCATATATTTT

abundance: -
j_gene: TRBJ1-4
d_gene: TRBD1
v_gene: TRBV19
CDR3aa: CASRGTGTAKLFF
CDR3nt: TGTGCCAGTAGGGGGACAGGGACGGCAAAACTGTTTTTT

abundance: -
j_gene: TRBJ2-5
d_gene: -
v_gene: TRBV6-5
CDR3aa: CASSPPGSKTQYF
CDR3nt: TGTGCCAGCAGCCCCCCCGGGAGTAAGACCCAGTACTTC

abundance: -
j_gene: TRBJ2-4
d_gene: -
v_gene: TRBV6-1
CDR3aa: CASSGRYLKNIQYF
CDR3nt: TGTGCCAGCAGTGGTAGATATTTGAAAAACATTCAGTACTTC

abundance: -
j_gene: TRBJ2-7
d_gene: -
v_gene: TRBV21-1
CDR3aa: CASSIARGRVKYEQYF
CDR3nt: TGTGCCAGCAGCATCGCTAGAGGTCGGGTTAAATACGAGCAGTACTTC

abundance: -
j_gene: TRBJ1-1
d_gene: -
v_gene: TRBV28
CDR3aa: CASSLEPSEAFF
CDR3nt: TGTGCCAGCAGTTTAGAGCCTTCGGAAGCTTTCTTT

abundance: -
j_gene: TRBJ2-3
d_gene: -
v_gene: TRBV10-2
CDR3aa: CASRQGTTDTQYF
CDR3nt: TGCGCCAGCAGGCAGGGAACCACAGATACGCAGTATTTT

abundance: -
j_gene: TRBJ2-7
d_gene: TRBD2
v_gene: TRBV6-5
CDR3aa: CASSYRTSGSGEQYF
CDR3nt: TGTGCCAGCAGTTACCGGACTAGCGGGAGCGGCGAGCAGTACTTC